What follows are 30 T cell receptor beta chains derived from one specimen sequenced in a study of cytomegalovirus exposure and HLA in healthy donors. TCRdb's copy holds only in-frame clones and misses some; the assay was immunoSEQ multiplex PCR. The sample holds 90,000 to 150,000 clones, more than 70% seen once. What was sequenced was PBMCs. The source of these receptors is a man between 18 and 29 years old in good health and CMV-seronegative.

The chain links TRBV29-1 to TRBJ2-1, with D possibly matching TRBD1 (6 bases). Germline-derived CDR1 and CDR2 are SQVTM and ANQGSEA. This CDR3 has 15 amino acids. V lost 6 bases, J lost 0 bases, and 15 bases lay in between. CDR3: CSVPPGQSSYNEQFF. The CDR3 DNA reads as TGCAGCGTCCCCCCTGGACAGTCCTCCTACAATGAGCAGTTCTTC.

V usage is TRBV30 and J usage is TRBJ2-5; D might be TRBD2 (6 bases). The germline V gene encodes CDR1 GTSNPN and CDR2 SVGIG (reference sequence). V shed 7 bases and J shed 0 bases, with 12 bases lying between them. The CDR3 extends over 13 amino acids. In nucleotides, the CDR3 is TGTGCCTTGAGACGGGGGAACCAAGAGACCCAGTACTTC. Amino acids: CALRRGNQETQYF.

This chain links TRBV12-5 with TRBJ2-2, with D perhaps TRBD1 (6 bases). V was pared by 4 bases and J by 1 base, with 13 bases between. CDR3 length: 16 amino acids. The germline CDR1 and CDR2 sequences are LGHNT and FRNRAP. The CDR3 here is CASGWTGTKNTGELFF. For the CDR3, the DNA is TGTGCTAGTGGTTGGACCGGGACAAAGAACACCGGGGAGCTGTTTTTT.

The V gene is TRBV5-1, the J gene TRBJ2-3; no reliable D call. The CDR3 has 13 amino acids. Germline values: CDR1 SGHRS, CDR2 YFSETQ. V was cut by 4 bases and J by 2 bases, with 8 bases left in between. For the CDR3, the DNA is TGCGCCAGCAGCCGTGAGAACACAGATACGCAGTATTTT. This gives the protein CASSRENTDTQYF.

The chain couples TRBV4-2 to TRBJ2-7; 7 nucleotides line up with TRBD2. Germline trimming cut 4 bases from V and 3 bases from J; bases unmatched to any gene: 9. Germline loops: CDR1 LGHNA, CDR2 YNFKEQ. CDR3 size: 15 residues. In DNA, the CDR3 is TGTGCCAGCAGCCCGACGGCTAGCGGAGACTACGAGCAGTACTTC. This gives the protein CASSPTASGDYEQYF.

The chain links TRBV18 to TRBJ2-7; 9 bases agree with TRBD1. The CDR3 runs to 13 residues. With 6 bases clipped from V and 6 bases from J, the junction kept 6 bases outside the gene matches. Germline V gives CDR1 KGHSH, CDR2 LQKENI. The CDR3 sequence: CASSGGQGGEQYF. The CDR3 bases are TGTGCCAGCTCGGGGGGACAGGGAGGCGAGCAGTACTTC.

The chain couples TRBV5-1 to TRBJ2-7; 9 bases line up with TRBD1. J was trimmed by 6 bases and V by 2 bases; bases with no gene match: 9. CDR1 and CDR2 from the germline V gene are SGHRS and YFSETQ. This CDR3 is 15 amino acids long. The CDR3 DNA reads TGCGCCAGCAGCTTAGACGGGACAGGGTTAAGCGAGCAGTACTTC. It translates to CASSLDGTGLSEQYF.

In nucleotides, the CDR3 is TGCAGCGTTGCCAGGGGTAGCAATCAGCCCCAGCATTTT. Translated, it gives CSVARGSNQPQHF. The V gene is TRBV29-1, the J gene TRBJ1-5, with a weak D call TRBD1 (6 bases). V was pared by 4 bases and J by 0 bases, with 7 bases between. Germline values: CDR1 SQVTM, CDR2 ANQGSEA. The CDR3 loop spans 13 amino acids.

The DNA of the CDR3 is TGTGCCAGCAGCTTAGTAGGGGGTGCCACTGAAGCTTTCTTT. This sequence encodes CASSLVGGATEAFF. The V call is TRBV5-4, the J call TRBJ1-1; TRBD1 is a possible D gene (6 bases). V shed 2 bases and J shed 4 bases, with 12 bases lying between them. From germline, CDR1 is SGHNT and CDR2 YYREEE (reference sequence). The CDR3 loop spans 14 amino acids.

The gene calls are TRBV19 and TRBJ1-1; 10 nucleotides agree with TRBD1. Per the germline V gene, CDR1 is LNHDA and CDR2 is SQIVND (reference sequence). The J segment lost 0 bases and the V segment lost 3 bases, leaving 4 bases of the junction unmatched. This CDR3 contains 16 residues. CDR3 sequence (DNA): TGTGCCAGTAGTATGACAGGGGGCGCGATGAACACTGAAGCTTTCTTT. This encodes CASSMTGGAMNTEAFF.

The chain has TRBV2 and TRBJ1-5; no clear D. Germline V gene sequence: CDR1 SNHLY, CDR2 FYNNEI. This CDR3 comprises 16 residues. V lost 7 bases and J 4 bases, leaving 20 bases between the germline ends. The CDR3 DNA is TGTGCCAGCACCCGGGATAGGGTGGGAAGTAATCAGCCCCAGCATTTT. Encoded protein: CASTRDRVGSNQPQHF.

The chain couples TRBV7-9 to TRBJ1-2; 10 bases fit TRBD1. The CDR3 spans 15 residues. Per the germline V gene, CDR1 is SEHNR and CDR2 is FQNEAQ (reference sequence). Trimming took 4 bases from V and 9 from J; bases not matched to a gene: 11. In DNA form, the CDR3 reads TGTGCCAGCAGCTCTCATGACGGGACAGGGGATCGCTACACCTTC. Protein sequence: CASSSHDGTGDRYTF.

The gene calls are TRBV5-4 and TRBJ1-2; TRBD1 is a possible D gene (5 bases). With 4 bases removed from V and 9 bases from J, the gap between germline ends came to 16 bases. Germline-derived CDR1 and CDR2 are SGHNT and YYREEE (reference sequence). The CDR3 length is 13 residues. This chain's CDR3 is CASSLGAGYSYTF. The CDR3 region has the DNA TGTGCCAGCAGCCTTGGGGCAGGTTATAGCTACACCTTC.

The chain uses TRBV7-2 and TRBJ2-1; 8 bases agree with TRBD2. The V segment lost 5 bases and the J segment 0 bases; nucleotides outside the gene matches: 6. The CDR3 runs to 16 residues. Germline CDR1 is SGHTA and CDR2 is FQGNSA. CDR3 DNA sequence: TGTGCCAGCAGCCCACAGGGACTAGGCTCCTACAATGAGCAGTTCTTC. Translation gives CASSPQGLGSYNEQFF. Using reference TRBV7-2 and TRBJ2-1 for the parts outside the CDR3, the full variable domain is GAGVSQSPSNKVTEKGKDVELRCDPISGHTALYWYRQSLGQGLEFLIYFQGNSAPDKSGLPSDRFSAERTGGSVSTLTIQRTQQEDSAVYLCASSPQGLGSYNEQFFGPGTRLTVL.

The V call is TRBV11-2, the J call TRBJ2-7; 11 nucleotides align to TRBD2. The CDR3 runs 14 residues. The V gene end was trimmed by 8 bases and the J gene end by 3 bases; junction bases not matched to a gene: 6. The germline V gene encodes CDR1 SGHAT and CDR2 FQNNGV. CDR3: CASGGLAGFYEQYF. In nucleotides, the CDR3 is TGTGCCAGCGGCGGACTAGCGGGTTTCTACGAGCAGTACTTC.

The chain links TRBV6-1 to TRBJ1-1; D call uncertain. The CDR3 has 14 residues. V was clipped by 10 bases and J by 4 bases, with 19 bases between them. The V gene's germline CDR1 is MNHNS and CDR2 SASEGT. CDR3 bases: TGTGCCACCTTTCCCCTTCGCGGCAGCACTGAAGCTTTCTTT. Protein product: CATFPLRGSTEAFF.

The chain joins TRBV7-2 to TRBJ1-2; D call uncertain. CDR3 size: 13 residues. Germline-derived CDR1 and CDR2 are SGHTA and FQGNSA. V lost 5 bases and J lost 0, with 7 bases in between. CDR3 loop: CASSIDTNYGYTF. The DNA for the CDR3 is TGTGCCAGCAGCATAGACACTAACTATGGCTACACCTTC.

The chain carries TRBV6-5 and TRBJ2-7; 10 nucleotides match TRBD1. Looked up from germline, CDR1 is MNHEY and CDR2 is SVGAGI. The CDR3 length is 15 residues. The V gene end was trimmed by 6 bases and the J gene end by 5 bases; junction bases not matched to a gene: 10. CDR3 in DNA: TGTGCCAGCAGCCTAGAGGACAGGGGGACCGACGAGCAGTACTTC. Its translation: CASSLEDRGTDEQYF.

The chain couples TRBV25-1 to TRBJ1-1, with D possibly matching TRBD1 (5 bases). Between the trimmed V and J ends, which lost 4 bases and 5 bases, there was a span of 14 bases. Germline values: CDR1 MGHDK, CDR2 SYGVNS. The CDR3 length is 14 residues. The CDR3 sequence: CASSAQGWATEAFF. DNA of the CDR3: TGTGCCAGCAGTGCCCAGGGATGGGCAACTGAAGCTTTCTTT.

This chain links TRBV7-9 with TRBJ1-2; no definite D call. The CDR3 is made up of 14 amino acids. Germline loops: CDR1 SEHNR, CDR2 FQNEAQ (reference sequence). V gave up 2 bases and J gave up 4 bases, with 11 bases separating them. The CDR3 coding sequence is TGTGCCAGCAGCTTAAGAGAGACTCTCTATGGCTACACCTTC. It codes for CASSLRETLYGYTF. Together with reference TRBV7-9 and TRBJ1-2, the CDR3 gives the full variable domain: DTGVSQNPRHKITKRGQNVTFRCDPISEHNRLYWYRQTLGQGPEFLTYFQNEAQLEKSRLLSDRFSAERPKGSFSTLEIQRTEQGDSAMYLCASSLRETLYGYTFGSGTRLTVV.

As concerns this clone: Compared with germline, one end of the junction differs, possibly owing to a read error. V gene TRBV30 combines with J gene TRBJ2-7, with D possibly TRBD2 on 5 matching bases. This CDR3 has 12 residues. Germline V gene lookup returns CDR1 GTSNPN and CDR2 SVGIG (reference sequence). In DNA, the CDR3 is TGTGCCTGGAGTGTGACTGGCGAACTAGTCCACTTC. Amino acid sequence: CAWSVTGELVHF.

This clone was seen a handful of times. Here the CDR3 DNA reads TGTGCCAGCAGCTTGGACAGAAACACCGGGGAGCTGTTTTTT. This translates into CASSLDRNTGELFF. The chain has TRBV7-6 and TRBJ2-2; maybe TRBD1 (6 bases). Germline-derived CDR1 and CDR2 are SGHVS and FNYEAQ. The CDR3 consists of 14 residues. V lost 3 bases and J 2 bases, leaving 7 bases between the germline ends.

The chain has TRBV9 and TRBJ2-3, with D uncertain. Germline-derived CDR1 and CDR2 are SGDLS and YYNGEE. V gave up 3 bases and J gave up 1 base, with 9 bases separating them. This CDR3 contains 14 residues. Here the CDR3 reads CASSASPGTDTQYF. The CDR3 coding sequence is TGTGCCAGCAGCGCAAGCCCGGGCACAGATACGCAGTATTTT. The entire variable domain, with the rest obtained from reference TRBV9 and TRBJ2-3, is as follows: DSGVTQTPKHLITATGQRVTLRCSPRSGDLSVYWYQQSLDQGLQFLIQYYNGEERAKGNILERFSAQQFPDLHSELNLSSLELGDSALYFCASSASPGTDTQYFGPGTRLTVL.

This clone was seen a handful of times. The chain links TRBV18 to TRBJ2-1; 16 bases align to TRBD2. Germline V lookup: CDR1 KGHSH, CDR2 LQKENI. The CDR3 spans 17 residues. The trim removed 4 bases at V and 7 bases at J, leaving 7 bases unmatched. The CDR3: CASSLKPGLAGGNEQFF. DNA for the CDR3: TGTGCCAGCTCACTGAAACCGGGACTAGCGGGAGGGAATGAGCAGTTCTTC.

CDR3 DNA sequence: TGTGCCAGCAGCTTGAGGCACCCGGGGGGCTACGAGCAGTACTTC. Its protein product is CASSLRHPGGYEQYF. The J gene is TRBJ2-7, the V gene TRBV5-6; 7 positions agree with TRBD2. Germline assignment: CDR1 SGHDT and CDR2 YYEEEE. With 1 base clipped from V and 3 bases from J, the junction kept 7 bases outside the gene matches. CDR3 length: 15 amino acids.

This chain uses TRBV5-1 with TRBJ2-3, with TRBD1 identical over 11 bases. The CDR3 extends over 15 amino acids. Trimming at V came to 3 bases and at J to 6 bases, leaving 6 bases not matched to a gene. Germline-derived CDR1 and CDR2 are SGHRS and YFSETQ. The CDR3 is CASSWGQGGLDTQYF. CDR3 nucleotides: TGCGCCAGCAGCTGGGGACAGGGGGGCTTGGATACGCAGTATTTT.

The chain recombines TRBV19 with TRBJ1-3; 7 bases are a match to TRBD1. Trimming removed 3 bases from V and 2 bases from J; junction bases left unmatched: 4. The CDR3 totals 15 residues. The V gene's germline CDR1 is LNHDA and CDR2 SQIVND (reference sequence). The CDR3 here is CASSMRDRTGNTIYF. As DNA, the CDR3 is TGTGCCAGTAGTATGAGGGACAGAACTGGAAACACCATATATTTT. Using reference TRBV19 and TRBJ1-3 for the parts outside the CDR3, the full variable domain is DGGITQSPKYLFRKEGQNVTLSCEQNLNHDAMYWYRQDPGQGLRLIYYSQIVNDFQKGDIAEGYSVSREKKESFPLTVTSAQKNPTAFYLCASSMRDRTGNTIYFGEGSWLTVV.

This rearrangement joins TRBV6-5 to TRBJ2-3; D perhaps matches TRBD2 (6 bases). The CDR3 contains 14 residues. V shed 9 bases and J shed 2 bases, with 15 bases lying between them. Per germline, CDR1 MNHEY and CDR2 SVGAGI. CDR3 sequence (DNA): TGTGCCAGTCGTCGAGGAGGGAACACAGATACGCAGTATTTT. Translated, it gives CASRRGGNTDTQYF.

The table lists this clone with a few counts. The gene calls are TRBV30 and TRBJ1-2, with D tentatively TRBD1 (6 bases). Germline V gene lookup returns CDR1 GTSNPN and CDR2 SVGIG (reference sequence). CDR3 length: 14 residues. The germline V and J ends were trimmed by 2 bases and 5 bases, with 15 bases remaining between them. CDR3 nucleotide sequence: TGTGCCTGGAGTCGGGACACCTCGACGTATGGCTACACCTTC. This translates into CAWSRDTSTYGYTF.

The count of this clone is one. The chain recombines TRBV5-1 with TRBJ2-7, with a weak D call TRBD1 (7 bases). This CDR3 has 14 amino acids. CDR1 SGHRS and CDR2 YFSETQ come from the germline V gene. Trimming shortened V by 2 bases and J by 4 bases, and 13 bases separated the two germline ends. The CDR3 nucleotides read TGCGCCAGCAGCTTTGACAGGGACTTTTACGAGCAGTACTTC. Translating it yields CASSFDRDFYEQYF.